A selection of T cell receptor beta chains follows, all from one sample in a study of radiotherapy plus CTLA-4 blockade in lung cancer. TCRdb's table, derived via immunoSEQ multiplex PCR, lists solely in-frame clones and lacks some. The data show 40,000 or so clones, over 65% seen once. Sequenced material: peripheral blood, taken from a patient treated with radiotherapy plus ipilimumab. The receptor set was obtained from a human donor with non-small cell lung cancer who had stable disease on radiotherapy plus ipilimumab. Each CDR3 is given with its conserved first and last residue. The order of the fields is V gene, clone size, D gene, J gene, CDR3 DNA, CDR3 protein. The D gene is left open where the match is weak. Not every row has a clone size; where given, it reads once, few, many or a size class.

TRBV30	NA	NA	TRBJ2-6	TGTGCCTCCGACAGCTCTGGGGCCAACGTCCTGACTTTC	CASDSSGANVLTF
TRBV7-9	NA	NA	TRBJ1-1	TGTGCCAGCAGCTACGGGACGCTTGCTGAAGCTTTCTTT	CASSYGTLAEAFF
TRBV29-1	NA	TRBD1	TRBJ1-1	TGCAGCGTTGTTGGGGACAGGCCGAACACTGAAGCTTTCTTT	CSVVGDRPNTEAFF
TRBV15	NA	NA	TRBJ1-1	TGTGCCACCAAAAGGGACACTGAAGCTTTCTTT	CATKRDTEAFF
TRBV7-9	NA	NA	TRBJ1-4	TGTGCCAGCAGCTCCCCATTCGGACAGTCTGGTAATGAAAAACTGTTTTTT	CASSSPFGQSGNEKLFF
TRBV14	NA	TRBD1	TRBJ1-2	TGTGCCAGCAGCCAAGATCCACAGGGGCGAGGCTATGGCTACACCTTC	CASSQDPQGRGYGYTF
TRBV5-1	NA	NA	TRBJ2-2	TGCGCCAGCAGCCGACAGGTCTCGAACACCGGGGAGCTGTTTTTT	CASSRQVSNTGELFF
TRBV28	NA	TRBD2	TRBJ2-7	TGTGCCAGCAGCGCGCCGCTAGCGGGGATTTCATACGAGCAGTACTTC	CASSAPLAGISYEQYF
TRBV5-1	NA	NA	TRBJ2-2	TGCGCCAGCAGCTTGGAGGGTGGGAGCACCGGGGAGCTGTTTTTT	CASSLEGGSTGELFF
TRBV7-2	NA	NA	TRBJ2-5	TGTGCCAGCAGCCCCTCTTCGACTAGACAGGAGACCCAGTACTTC	CASSPSSTRQETQYF
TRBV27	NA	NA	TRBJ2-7	TGTGCCAGCAGTTTCCCCAGGGGCGAGCAGTACTTC	CASSFPRGEQYF
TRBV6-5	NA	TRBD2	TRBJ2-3	TGTGCCAGCAGGACTAGCGGGTCCACAGATACGCAGTATTTT	CASRTSGSTDTQYF
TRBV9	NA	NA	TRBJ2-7	TGTGCCAGCAGCAGGGACGACTCCTACGAGCAGTACTTC	CASSRDDSYEQYF
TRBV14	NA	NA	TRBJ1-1	TGTGCCAGCAGCCCTTACGGGGGGTTGCTCACTGAAGCTTTCTTT	CASSPYGGLLTEAFF
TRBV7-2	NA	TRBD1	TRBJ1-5	TGTGCCAGCAGTTCGACAGGGATGGGGCCCCAGCATTTT	CASSSTGMGPQHF
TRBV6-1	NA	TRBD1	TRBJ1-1	TGTGCCAGCAGTCCTCTTGGACAGGGTAGCACTGAAGCTTTCTTT	CASSPLGQGSTEAFF
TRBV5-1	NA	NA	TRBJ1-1	TGCGCCAGCAGCTTCACAGGGACCGGCACTGAAGCTTTCTTT	CASSFTGTGTEAFF
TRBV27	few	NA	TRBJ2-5	TGTGCCAGCAGCAGACGGGCGGGGGAGACCCAGTACTTC	CASSRRAGETQYF
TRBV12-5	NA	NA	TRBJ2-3	TGTGCTAGCCAAGCGAGCACAGATACGCAGTATTTT	CASQASTDTQYF
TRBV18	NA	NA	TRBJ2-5	TGTGCCAGCTCACCTGGGTTCCAAGAGACCCAGTACTTC	CASSPGFQETQYF
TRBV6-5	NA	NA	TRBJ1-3	TGTGCCAGCAGTTACAGGGCGGGAGGAAACACCATATATTTT	CASSYRAGGNTIYF
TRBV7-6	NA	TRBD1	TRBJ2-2	TGTGCCAGCAGCTTAGAGACAGGGGCGTTCAGGACCGGGGAGCTGTTTTTT	CASSLETGAFRTGELFF
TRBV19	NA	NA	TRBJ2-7	TGTGCCAGTAGTAGAGAACAGGGTTACGAGCAGTACTTC	CASSREQGYEQYF
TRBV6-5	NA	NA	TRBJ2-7	TGTGCCAGCTGGACCTCTAGCTCCTACGAGCAGTACTTC	CASWTSSSYEQYF
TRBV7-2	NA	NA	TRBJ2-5	TGTGCCAGCAGCTGGCGGATTCAAGAGACCCAGTACTTC	CASSWRIQETQYF
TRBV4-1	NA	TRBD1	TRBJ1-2	TGCGCCAGCAGCCAGGGACAGGGAGATAACTATGGCTACACCTTC	CASSQGQGDNYGYTF
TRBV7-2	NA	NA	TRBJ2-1	TGTGCCAGCAGCTTAGAAGGGCGGGGTTACAATGAGCAGTTCTTC	CASSLEGRGYNEQFF
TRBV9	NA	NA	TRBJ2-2	TGTGCCAGCAGCGCGGACACCGGGGAGCTGTTTTTT	CASSADTGELFF
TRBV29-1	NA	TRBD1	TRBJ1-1	TGCAGCGTTGCTAAAGGGACAGGGGGCAACACTGAAGCTTTCTTT	CSVAKGTGGNTEAFF
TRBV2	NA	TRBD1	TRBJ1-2	TGTGCCAGCAGTGAAACTGGACAGGGAAGCTATGGCTACACCTTC	CASSETGQGSYGYTF
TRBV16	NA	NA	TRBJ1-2	TGTGCCAGCATCGGTCGCGGGCCTTCCGGGGGTTATAACTATGGCTACACCTTC	CASIGRGPSGGYNYGYTF
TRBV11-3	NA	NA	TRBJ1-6	TGTGCCAGCAGCTTTAACATTGCGGGGAATAATTCACCCCTCCACTTT	CASSFNIAGNNSPLHF